The 3 T cell receptor beta chains in this list originate from one sample, sequenced in a study of regulatory T cells in long-lasting Graves disease. The authors built TCR beta libraries using iRepertoire HTBI primers and Arm-PCR of CDR3 regions. TCRdb called the multiplex PCR reads again in MiXCR, with one record for every CDR3 protein. This sample has some 450,000 distinct CDR3 sequences; 20% to 30% occur once, and the top ten carry roughly 26%. The time point was: persistent/refractory GD, antithyroid drugs over 5 years with positive TRAb. PBMC RNA served as the TCR library source. The specimen comprised peripheral blood mononuclear cells (PBMCs), sampled when the disease was refractory, from a patient treated with antithyroid drugs. All receptors derive from a female donor with Graves disease.

This clonotype was seen many times. The J gene is TRBJ2-5, the V gene TRBV7-2, with 9 nucleotides matching TRBD1. There are 15 residues in the CDR3. The germline V gene has CDR1 SGHTA and CDR2 FQGNSA. V was pared by 4 bases and J by 5 bases, with 8 bases of the junction left unmatched. CDR3 loop: CASSWGTGRRETQYF. Here the CDR3 DNA reads TGTGCCAGCAGCTGGGGGACAGGGCGAAGGGAGACCCAGTACTTC.

This clonotype came up a few times. The gene calls are TRBV5-5 and TRBJ2-7, with TRBD1 matching 10 bases. The trim removed 2 bases at V and 6 bases at J, leaving 8 bases unmatched. Germline loops: CDR1 SGHKS, CDR2 YYEKEE (reference sequence). The CDR3 sequence is 15 residues long. CDR3 residues: CASSFVRDRGGEQYF. In DNA form, the CDR3 reads TGTGCCAGCAGCTTCGTTAGGGACAGGGGAGGCGAGCAGTACTTC. The whole variable domain, filled in from reference TRBV5-5 and TRBJ2-7, reads DAGVTQSPTHLIKTRGQQVTLRCSPISGHKSVSWYQQVLGQGPQFIFQYYEKEERGRGNFPDRFSARQFPNYSSELNVNALLLGDSALYLCASSFVRDRGGEQYFGPGTRLTVT.

The J gene is TRBJ2-4, the V gene TRBV19; TRBD1 agrees at 9 bases. The germline gives CDR1 LNHDA, CDR2 SQIVND (reference sequence). The CDR3 consists of 13 residues. V was clipped by 2 bases and J by 15 bases; unmatched bases: 8. The CDR3 DNA is TGTGCCAGTAGTATATGGGGCACAGGGGGCTTGTACTTC. It codes for CASSIWGTGGLYF. The full variable domain, rest sourced from reference TRBV19 and TRBJ2-4, is DGGITQSPKYLFRKEGQNVTLSCEQNLNHDAMYWYRQDPGQGLRLIYYSQIVNDFQKGDIAEGYSVSREKKESFPLTVTSAQKNPTAFYLCASSIWGTGGLYFGAGTRLSVL.